This record looks at one TCR beta chain sequence and its context. Its matching antigen is unknown. Germline V lookup: CDR1 MGHRA, CDR2 YSYEKL. This CDR3 is built from 15 residues. V was pared by 2 bases and J by 8 bases, with 8 bases of the junction left unmatched. From the 5' RACE reads, TCRdb called clonotypes with MiXCR, one entry per CDR3 protein. This sample has nearly 900,000 distinct CDR3 sequences, with approximately 13% found just once. This record belongs to a study of identical twins. Notes on the study in general: Weaker excess sharing between twins was seen in beta out-of-frame sequences. The models systematically underestimated how much out-of-frame TCR alpha was shared in monozygotic twins.

These same data were also listed under a study on yellow fever vaccine responses in identical twins. That work contributes: It has been reported that, in twins, the vaccine T cell response seemed partly convergent and partly personalized.

The receptor comes from a woman in her late teens or twenties in good health. The V and J genes are TRBV4-1 and TRBJ1-2, with 10 bases matching TRBD1. Sequencing input: PBMCs. The CDR3 DNA sequence: TGCGCCAGCAGCCAAAAAGGGACAGGGGCATGGGGCTACACCTTC. It codes for CASSQKGTGAWGYTF.